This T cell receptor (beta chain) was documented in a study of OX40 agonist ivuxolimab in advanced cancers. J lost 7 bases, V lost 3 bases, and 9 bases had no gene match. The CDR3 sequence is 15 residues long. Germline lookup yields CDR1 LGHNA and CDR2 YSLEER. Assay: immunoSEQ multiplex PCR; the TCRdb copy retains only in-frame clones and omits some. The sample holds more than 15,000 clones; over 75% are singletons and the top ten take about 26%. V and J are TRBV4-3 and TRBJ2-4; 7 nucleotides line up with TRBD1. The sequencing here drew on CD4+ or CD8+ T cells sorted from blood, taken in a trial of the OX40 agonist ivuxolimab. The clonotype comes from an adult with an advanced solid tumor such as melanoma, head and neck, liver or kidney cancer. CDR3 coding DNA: TGCGCCAGCAGCCATACCACAGGGGAGTCGAACATTCAGTACTTC. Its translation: CASSHTTGESNIQYF.